This T cell receptor beta chain is drawn from a study of PD-1 blockade in mismatch repair-deficient tumors. Across the study: Patients had some twelve mismatch repair-deficient cancer types, all previously treated and progressing.

There are 12 residues in the CDR3. CDR1 and CDR2 from the germline V gene are LGHNA and YNFKEQ. V lost 4 bases to trimming and J lost 5 bases, with 9 bases between them. This clone has a handful of counts. The antigen is undetermined. Measured with immunoSEQ multiplex PCR; TCRdb has only the in-frame clones, and not every one. The data show some 120,000 clones, about 88% seen once. PCR or immunohistochemistry showed mismatch repair deficiency in every enrolled patient. General observations from the study: Tumor-resident clones, often absent from pretreatment blood, expanded after pembrolizumab and then contracted.

The origin of this receptor is an adult with mismatch repair-deficient cancer. This sequence joins TRBV4-2 and TRBJ2-7, with D perhaps matching TRBD1 (6 bases). Sequencing used peripheral blood, obtained 44 weeks after starting pembrolizumab. As DNA, the CDR3 is TGTGCCAGCAGCCTCCGGGACAACGAGCAGTACTTC. It specifies CASSLRDNEQYF.